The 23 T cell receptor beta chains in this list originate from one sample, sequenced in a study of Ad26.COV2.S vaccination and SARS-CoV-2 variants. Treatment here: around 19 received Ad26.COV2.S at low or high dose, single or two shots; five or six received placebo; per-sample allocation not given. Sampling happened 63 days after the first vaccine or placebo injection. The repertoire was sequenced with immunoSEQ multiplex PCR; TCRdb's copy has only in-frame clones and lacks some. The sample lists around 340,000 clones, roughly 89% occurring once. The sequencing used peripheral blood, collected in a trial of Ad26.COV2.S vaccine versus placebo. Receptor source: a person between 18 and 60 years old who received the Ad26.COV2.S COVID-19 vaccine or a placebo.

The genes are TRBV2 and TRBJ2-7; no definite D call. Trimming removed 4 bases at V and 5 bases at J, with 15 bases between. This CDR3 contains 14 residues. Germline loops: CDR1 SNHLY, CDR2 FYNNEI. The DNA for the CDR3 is TGTGCCAGCAGTGCTCAGGTTAATCGAAACGAGCAGTACTTC. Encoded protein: CASSAQVNRNEQYF.

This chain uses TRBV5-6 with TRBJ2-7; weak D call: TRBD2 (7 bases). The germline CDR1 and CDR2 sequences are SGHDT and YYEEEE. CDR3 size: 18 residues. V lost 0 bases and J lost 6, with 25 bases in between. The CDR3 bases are TGTGCCAGCAGCTTGGCCTTTTACGGGGGGCGCGTTGGTCTCGAGCAGTACTTC. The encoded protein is CASSLAFYGGRVGLEQYF.

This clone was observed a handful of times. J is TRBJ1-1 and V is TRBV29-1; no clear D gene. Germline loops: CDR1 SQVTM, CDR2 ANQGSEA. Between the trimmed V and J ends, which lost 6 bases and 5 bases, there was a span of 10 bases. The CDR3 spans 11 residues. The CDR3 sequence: CSVTDGTEAFF. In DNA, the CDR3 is TGCAGCGTAACCGACGGGACTGAAGCTTTCTTT. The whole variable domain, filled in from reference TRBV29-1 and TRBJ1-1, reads SAVISQKPSRDICQRGTSLTIQCQVDSQVTMMFWYRQQPGQSLTLIATANQGSEATYESGFVIDKFPISRPNLTFSTLTVSNMSPEDSSIYLCSVTDGTEAFFGQGTRLTVV.

The CDR3, as DNA: TGTGCCACCAGGGGCACGGGTTCACGCGACGAGCAGTACTTC. Its translation: CATRGTGSRDEQYF. The chain links TRBV24-1 to TRBJ2-7; D uncertain. V was cut by 7 bases and J by 5 bases, with 17 bases left in between. CDR1 KGHDR and CDR2 SFDVKD come from the germline V gene. CDR3 length equals 14 residues.

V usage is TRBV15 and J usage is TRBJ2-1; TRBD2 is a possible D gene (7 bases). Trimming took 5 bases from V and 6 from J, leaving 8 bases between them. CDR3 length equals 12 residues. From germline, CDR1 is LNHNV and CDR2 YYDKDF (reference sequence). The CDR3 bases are TGTGCCACCAGCGCGGGGGCCAATGAGCAGTTCTTC. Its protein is CATSAGANEQFF.

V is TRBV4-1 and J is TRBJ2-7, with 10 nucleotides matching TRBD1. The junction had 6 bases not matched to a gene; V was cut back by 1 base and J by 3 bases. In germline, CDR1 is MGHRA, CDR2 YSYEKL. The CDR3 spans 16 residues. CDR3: CASSQAPGQGIYEQYF. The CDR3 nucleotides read TGCGCCAGCAGCCAAGCCCCGGGACAGGGGATCTACGAGCAGTACTTC.

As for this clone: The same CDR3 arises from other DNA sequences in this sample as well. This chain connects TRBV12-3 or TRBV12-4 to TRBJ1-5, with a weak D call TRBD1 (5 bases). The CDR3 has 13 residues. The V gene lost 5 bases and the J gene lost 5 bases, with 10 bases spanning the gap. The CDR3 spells CASSLQGYQPQHF. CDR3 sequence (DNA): TGTGCCAGCAGTCTGCAGGGATATCAGCCCCAGCATTTT.

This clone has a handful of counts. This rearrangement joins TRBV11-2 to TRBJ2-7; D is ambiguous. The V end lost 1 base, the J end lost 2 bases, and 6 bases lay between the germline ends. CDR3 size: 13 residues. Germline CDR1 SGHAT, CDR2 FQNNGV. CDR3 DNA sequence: TGTGCCAGCAGCTTAGCGCCAGCCTACGAGCAGTACTTC. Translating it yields CASSLAPAYEQYF.

CDR3 protein: CASSAAGSAPTGAQFF. CDR3 coding DNA: TGTGCCAGCAGCGCGGCGGGGTCCGCCCCCACCGGGGCGCAGTTCTTC. The J gene is TRBJ2-1, the V gene TRBV9; D might be TRBD2 (6 bases). Germline loops: CDR1 SGDLS, CDR2 YYNGEE. Trimming took off 3 bases at V and 12 bases at J, with 25 bases between the two ends. This CDR3 contains 16 residues.

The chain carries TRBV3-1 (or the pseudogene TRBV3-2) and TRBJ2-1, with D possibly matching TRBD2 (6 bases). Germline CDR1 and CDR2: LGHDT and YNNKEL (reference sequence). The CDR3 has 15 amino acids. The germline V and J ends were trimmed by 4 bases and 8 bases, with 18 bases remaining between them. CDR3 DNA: TGTGCCAGCAGCCGGGGACTGGGACTCAACGATGAGCAGTTCTTC. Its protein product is CASSRGLGLNDEQFF.

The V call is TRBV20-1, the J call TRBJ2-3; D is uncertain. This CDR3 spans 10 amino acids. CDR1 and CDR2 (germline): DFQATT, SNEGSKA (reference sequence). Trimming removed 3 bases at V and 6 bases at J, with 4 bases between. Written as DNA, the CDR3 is TGCAGTGCTAGCGTTGATACGCAGTATTTT. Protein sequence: CSASVDTQYF.

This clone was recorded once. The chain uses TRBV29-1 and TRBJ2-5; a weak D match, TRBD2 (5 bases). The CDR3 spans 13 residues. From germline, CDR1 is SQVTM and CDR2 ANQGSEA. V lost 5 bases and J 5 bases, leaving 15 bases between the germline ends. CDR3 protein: CSVKRRMSETQYF. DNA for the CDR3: TGCAGCGTTAAACGGAGGATGAGTGAGACCCAGTACTTC. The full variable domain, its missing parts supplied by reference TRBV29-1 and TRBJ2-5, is SAVISQKPSRDICQRGTSLTIQCQVDSQVTMMFWYRQQPGQSLTLIATANQGSEATYESGFVIDKFPISRPNLTFSTLTVSNMSPEDSSIYLCSVKRRMSETQYFGPGTRLLVL.

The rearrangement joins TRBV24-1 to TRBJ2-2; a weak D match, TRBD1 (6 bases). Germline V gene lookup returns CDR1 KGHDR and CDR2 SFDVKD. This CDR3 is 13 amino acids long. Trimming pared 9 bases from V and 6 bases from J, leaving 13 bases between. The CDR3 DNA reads TGTGCCACCGGGGGCCGGGGCTCCGGGGAGCTGTTTTTT. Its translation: CATGGRGSGELFF.

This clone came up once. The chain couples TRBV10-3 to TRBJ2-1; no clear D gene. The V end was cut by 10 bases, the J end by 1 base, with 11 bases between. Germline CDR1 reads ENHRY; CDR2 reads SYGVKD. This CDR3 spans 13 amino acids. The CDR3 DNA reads TGTGCCACCGAGCCCGATTCCTACAATGAGCAGTTCTTC. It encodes CATEPDSYNEQFF.

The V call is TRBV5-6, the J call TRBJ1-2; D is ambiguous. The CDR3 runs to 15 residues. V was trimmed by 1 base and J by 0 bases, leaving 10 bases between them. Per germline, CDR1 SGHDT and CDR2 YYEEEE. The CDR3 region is CASSLKADSNYGYTF. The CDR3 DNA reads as TGTGCCAGCAGCTTGAAAGCGGACTCTAACTATGGCTACACCTTC. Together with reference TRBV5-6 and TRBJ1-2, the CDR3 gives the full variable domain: DAGVTQSPTHLIKTRGQQVTLRCSPKSGHDTVSWYQQALGQGPQFIFQYYEEEERQRGNFPDRFSGHQFPNYSSELNVNALLLGDSALYLCASSLKADSNYGYTFGSGTRLTVV.

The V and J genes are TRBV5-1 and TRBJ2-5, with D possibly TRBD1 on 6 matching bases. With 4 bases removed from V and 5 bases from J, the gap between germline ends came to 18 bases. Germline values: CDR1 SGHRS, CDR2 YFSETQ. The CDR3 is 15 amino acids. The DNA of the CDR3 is TGCGCCAGCAGCCCGCGAGTAACAGGGTTGGAGACCCAGTACTTC. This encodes CASSPRVTGLETQYF.

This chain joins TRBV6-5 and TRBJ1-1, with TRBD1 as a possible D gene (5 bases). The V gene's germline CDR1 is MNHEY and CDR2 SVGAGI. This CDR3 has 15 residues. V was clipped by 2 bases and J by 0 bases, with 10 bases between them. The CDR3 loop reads CASSYMGVMNTEAFF. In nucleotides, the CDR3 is TGTGCCAGCAGTTACATGGGGGTGATGAACACTGAAGCTTTCTTT.

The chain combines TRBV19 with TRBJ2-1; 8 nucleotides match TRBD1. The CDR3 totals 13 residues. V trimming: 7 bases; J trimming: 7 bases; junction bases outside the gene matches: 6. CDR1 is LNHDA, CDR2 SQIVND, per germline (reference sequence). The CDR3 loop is CASKKQGVNEQFF. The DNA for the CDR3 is TGTGCCAGTAAGAAACAGGGGGTGAATGAGCAGTTCTTC.

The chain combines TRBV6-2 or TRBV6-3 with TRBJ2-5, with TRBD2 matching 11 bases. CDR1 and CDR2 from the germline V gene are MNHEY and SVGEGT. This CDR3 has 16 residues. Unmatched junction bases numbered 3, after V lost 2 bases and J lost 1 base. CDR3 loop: CASSYPTSGAQETQYF. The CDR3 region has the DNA TGTGCCAGCAGTTACCCGACTAGCGGGGCCCAAGAGACCCAGTACTTC.

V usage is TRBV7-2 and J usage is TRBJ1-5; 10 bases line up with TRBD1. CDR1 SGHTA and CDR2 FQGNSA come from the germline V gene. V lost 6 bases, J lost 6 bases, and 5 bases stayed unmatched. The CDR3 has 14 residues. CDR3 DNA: TGTGCCAGCAGGCAGACAGGGGGCGGTCAGCCCCAGCATTTT. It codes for CASRQTGGGQPQHF.

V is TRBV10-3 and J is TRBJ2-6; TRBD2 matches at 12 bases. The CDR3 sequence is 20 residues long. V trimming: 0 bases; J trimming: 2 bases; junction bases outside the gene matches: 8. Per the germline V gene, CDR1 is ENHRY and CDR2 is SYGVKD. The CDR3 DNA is TGTGCCATCAGTGAGTCTGTTCCTAGCGGGAGGGTGGCTGGGGCCAACGTCCTGACTTTC. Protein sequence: CAISESVPSGRVAGANVLTF.

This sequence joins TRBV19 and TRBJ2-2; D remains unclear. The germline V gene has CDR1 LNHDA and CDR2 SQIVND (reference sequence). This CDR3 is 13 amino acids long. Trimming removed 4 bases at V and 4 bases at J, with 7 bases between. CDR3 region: CASSKLVTGELFF. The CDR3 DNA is TGTGCCAGTAGTAAGCTAGTCACCGGGGAGCTGTTTTTT.

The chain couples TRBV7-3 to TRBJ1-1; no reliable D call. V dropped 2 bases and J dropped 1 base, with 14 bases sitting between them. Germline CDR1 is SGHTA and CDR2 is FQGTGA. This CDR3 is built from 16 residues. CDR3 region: CASSLFGPEQNTEAFF. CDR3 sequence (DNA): TGTGCCAGCAGCTTATTTGGCCCGGAACAGAACACTGAAGCTTTCTTT.